The sequence of this T cell receptor (beta chain) was determined in a study of shared clonotypes between healthy human individuals. The CDR3 extends over 11 amino acids. V shed 0 bases and J shed 5 bases, with 4 bases lying between them. The germline gives CDR1 GTSNPN, CDR2 SVGIG (reference sequence). Data came from immunoSEQ multiplex PCR; TCRdb stores just in-frame clones and leaves some out. This sample yields more than 150,000 clones, of which 65% to 80% are seen a single time; more than 9% belongs to the top ten. Donors were Caucasian adults residing in Nashville, Tennessee, USA. This chain links TRBV30 with TRBJ2-5; D gene unclear. Sequenced material: memory CD4+ T cells sorted from blood. Indicated subset: CD45RA-negative fraction. The source of this sequence is a man aged 25 to 45 in good health. DNA for the CDR3: TGTGCCTGGAGTGTCCGGGAGACCCAGTACTTC. As protein: CAWSVRETQYF.